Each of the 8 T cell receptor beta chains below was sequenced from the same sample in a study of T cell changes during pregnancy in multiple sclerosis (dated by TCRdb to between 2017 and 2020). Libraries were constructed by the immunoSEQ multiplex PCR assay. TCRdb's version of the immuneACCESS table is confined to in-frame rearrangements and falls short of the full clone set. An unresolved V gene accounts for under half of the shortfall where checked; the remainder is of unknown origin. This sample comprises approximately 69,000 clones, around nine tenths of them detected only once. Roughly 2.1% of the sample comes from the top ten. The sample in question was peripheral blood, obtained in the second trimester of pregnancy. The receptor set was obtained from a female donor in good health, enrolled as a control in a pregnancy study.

The CDR3 reads CASSVTRDREDTQYF. CDR3 DNA: TGTGCCAGCAGCGTAACCCGGGACAGGGAAGATACGCAGTATTTT. The chain links TRBV9 to TRBJ2-3; 9 positions agree with TRBD1. Germline V gene lookup returns CDR1 SGDLS and CDR2 YYNGEE. This CDR3 is 15 amino acids long. The trim removed 1 base at V and 5 bases at J, leaving 5 bases unmatched.

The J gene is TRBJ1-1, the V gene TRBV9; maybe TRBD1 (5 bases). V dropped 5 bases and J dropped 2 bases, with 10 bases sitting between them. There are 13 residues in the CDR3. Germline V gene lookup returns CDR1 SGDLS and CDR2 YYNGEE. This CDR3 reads CASSGGGNTEAFF. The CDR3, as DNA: TGTGCCAGCAGTGGGGGAGGAAACACTGAAGCTTTCTTT.

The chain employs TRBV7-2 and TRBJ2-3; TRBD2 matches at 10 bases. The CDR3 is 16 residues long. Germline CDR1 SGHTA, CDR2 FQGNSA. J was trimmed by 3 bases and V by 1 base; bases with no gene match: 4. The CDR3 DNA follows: TGTGCCAGCAGCTTAGATGAACTAGCGGGGACAGATACGCAGTATTTT. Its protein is CASSLDELAGTDTQYF.

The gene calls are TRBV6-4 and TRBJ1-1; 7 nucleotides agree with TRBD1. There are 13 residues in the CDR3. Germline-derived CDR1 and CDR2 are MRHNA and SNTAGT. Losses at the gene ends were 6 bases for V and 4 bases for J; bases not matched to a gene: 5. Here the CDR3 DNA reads TGTGCCAGCAGGCGACAGGGCACCACTGAAGCTTTCTTT. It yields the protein CASRRQGTTEAFF.

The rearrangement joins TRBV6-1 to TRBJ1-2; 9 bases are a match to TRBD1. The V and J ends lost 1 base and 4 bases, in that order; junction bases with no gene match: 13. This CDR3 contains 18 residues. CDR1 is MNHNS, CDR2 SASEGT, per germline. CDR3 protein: CASSEGTGETYWGYGYTF. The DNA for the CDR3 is TGTGCCAGCAGTGAAGGGACAGGGGAGACGTATTGGGGCTATGGCTACACCTTC.

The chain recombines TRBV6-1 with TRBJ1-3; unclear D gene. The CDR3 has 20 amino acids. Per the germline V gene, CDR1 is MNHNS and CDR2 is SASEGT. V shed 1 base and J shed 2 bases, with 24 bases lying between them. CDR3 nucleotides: TGTGCCAGCAGTGAAGTCGAACGTCCGATCGGAACTGACACTGGAAACACCATATATTTT. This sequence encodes CASSEVERPIGTDTGNTIYF.

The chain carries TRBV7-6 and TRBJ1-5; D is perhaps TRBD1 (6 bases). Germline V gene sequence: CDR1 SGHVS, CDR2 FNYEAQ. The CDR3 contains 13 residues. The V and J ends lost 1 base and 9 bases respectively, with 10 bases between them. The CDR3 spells CASSLGGGLPQHF. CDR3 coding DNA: TGTGCCAGCAGCTTAGGGGGGGGGCTGCCCCAGCATTTT.

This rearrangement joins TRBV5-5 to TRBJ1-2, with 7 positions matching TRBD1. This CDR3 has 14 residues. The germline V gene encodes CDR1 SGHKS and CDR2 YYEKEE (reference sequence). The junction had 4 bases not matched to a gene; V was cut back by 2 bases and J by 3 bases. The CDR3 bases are TGTGCCAGCAGCTTAATCAGGGGGGACTATGGCTACACCTTC. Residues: CASSLIRGDYGYTF.